These T cell receptor beta chains were read from a single sample in a study of blood T cell repertoires in COVID-19. The assay was immunoSEQ multiplex PCR, and TCRdb's table has in-frame clones only and misses some. The table shows 200,000 to 250,000 clones, with around 89% occurring only once. Sequencing was carried out using peripheral blood. All receptors come from a woman in her twenties or thirties with COVID-19, enrolled during active disease. CDR3s leave out the opening cysteine and the closing phenylalanine or tryptophan. Size is stated for part of the rows, as once, few or many counts, or as a class when the clone is expanded.

CDR3 protein	clone size	V gene	J gene
ASSRQGDNNEQF	NA	TRBV21-1	TRBJ2-1
ASKSDVGWRPYNEQF	NA	TRBV7-2	TRBJ2-1
ASSPMDSNGYT	NA	TRBV7-2	TRBJ1-2
ASRPTGIVSEQY	NA	TRBV28	TRBJ2-7
ASSQDIGSYEQY	NA	TRBV14	TRBJ2-7
ATSDSGAGSYNEQF	NA	TRBV24-1	TRBJ2-1
ASSLVRASGRDTQY	once	TRBV5-5	TRBJ2-3
ASSSWTGGAEKLF	NA	TRBV5-1	TRBJ1-4
ATSWAGMNYGYT	NA	TRBV24-1	TRBJ1-2
ASEVGLANTGELF	NA	TRBV19	TRBJ2-2
ASSRGGRFHGYT	few	TRBV6-2/TRBV6-3	TRBJ1-2
AVQQGSNQPQH	NA	TRBV10-3	TRBJ1-5
ASSYGGGEGYEQY	NA	TRBV6-5	TRBJ2-7
ARSLIAKNIQY	NA	TRBV5-1	TRBJ2-4
ASSYSDRINTEAF	once	TRBV6-5	TRBJ1-1
ASSQLSLKQGRGETQY	NA	TRBV14	TRBJ2-5
AWTGDNTEAF	NA	TRBV30	TRBJ1-1
ASSLGLAGELETQY	NA	TRBV5-1	TRBJ2-5
AISEGVGADTQY	once	TRBV10-3	TRBJ2-3
ASSLEPQGLQETQY	NA	TRBV5-8	TRBJ2-5
ASSQDPGRTEAF	NA	TRBV4-1	TRBJ1-1
ASSLRTGGFEQY	NA	TRBV27	TRBJ2-7
ASSNRGSGANVLT	NA	TRBV6-6	TRBJ2-6
ASSYRLGDTEAF	NA	TRBV6-2/TRBV6-3	TRBJ1-1
ASSYPVLAGQETQY	NA	TRBV6-2/TRBV6-3	TRBJ2-5
ASSSGTVNQPQH	NA	TRBV18	TRBJ1-5
ATSDGTGMDEKLF	NA	TRBV24-1	TRBJ1-4
ASSQDRFSYEQY	NA	TRBV2	TRBJ2-7
ASRAVFSTDTQY	NA	TRBV6-6	TRBJ2-3
SVEPRGGTNEKLF	NA	TRBV29-1	TRBJ1-4
ASSFLRTENTEAF	NA	TRBV6-6	TRBJ1-1
ASSWAGATNEKLF	NA	TRBV5-1	TRBJ1-4
ASSSIPDRGLETQY	NA	TRBV4-3	TRBJ2-5
ASSLGWRGRQTYEQY	NA	TRBV7-9	TRBJ2-7
ATSNSYSNQPQH	NA	TRBV24-1	TRBJ1-5
ASSNDIGLVYEQY	NA	TRBV28	TRBJ2-7
ATTLSDRPNNQPQH	NA	TRBV24-1	TRBJ1-5
ASRRIQGRWTEAF	NA	TRBV6-5	TRBJ1-1
ASSPMTGGGYT	NA	TRBV6-2/TRBV6-3	TRBJ1-2
ASSTGYGYT	NA	TRBV11-2	TRBJ1-2
ASSRRQTGARLWGEAF	NA	TRBV27	TRBJ1-1
ASSIPRDSEETQY	NA	TRBV7-9	TRBJ2-5
ASSQVSGAETQY	NA	TRBV4-3	TRBJ2-5
ASSPTGTGNFINSPLH	NA	TRBV18	TRBJ1-6
ASSVAVRARETQY	NA	TRBV9	TRBJ2-5
ASREYGQGSYGYT	NA	TRBV2	TRBJ1-2